The 27 T cell receptor beta chains below come from one sample, sequenced in a study of shared clonotypes between healthy human individuals. Libraries were prepared by immunoSEQ multiplex PCR; TCRdb keeps only in-frame clonotypes and omits some of them. The data hold roughly 890,000 clones, with 90% to 95% observed a single time. Only CD45RO-negative cells positively selected for CCR7 counted as naive CD8 cells, so terminally differentiated effector memory CD45RA+ cells were excluded. Input material: naive CD8+ T cells sorted from blood. These receptors all come from a man under 40 in good health.

This clone was recorded only once. This chain joins TRBV5-1 and TRBJ2-5; TRBD1 matches at 7 bases. This CDR3 is built from 15 residues. The J segment lost 4 bases and the V segment lost 0 bases, leaving 6 bases of the junction unmatched. In germline, CDR1 is SGHRS, CDR2 YFSETQ. The CDR3 region is CASSLASDRVETQYF. The CDR3 DNA reads TGCGCCAGCAGCTTGGCCTCCGACAGGGTAGAGACCCAGTACTTC.

This clone was observed a few times. The chain has TRBV28 and TRBJ2-7, with D perhaps TRBD1 (6 bases). Germline V gene sequence: CDR1 MDHEN, CDR2 SYDVKM. Trimming stripped 6 bases from V and 6 bases from J, with 12 bases between. The CDR3 extends over 12 amino acids. CDR3 DNA sequence: TGTGCCAGCAGATCCTGGGGGCGCGAGCAGTACTTC. As protein: CASRSWGREQYF.

The chain carries TRBV11-2 and TRBJ2-3, with TRBD2 as a possible D gene (5 bases). V lost 1 base, J lost 2 bases, and 13 bases lay in between. This CDR3 is 16 amino acids long. The germline CDR1 and CDR2 sequences are SGHAT and FQNNGV. The CDR3 nucleotides are TGTGCCAGCAGCTTAGGAGCGGTCCTTTACACAGATACGCAGTATTTT. Translated, it gives CASSLGAVLYTDTQYF.

The chain employs TRBV7-9 and TRBJ1-1; D may be TRBD1 (6 bases). This CDR3 is built from 13 residues. Germline lookup yields CDR1 SEHNR and CDR2 FQNEAQ (reference sequence). V shed 4 bases and J shed 1 base, with 7 bases lying between them. CDR3 sequence reads: CASSSGANTEAFF. DNA for the CDR3: TGTGCCAGCAGCTCAGGGGCGAACACTGAAGCTTTCTTT.

Turning to this clone: Compared with germline, one end of the junction differs, possibly owing to a read error. The chain carries TRBV7-7 and TRBJ2-5, with 7 nucleotides matching TRBD1. The CDR3 is 18 amino acids. In germline, CDR1 is SSHAT, CDR2 FNYEAQ (reference sequence). The CDR3 DNA reads as TGTGCTAGCAGCTTAGCGCCTCGGACAGGTCCCCTCCAAGAGACCCAGTACTTC. Its protein product is CASSLAPRTGPLQETQYF. Full variable domain (rest looked up from reference TRBV7-7 and TRBJ2-5): GAGVSQSPRYKVTKRGQDVTLRCDPISSHATLYWYQQALGQGPEFLTYFNYEAQPDKSGLPSDRFSAERPEGSISTLTIQRTEQRDSAMYRCASSLAPRTGPLQETQYFGPGTRLLVL.

The chain has TRBV5-1 and TRBJ2-7, with D tentatively TRBD1 (6 bases). This CDR3 has 14 residues. V was shortened by 0 bases and J by 5 bases, with 12 bases between the two germline ends. Germline lookup yields CDR1 SGHRS and CDR2 YFSETQ. The CDR3 protein is CASSLGGLIHEQYF. The CDR3 DNA sequence: TGCGCCAGCAGCTTGGGGGGGCTAATCCACGAGCAGTACTTC.

The chain uses TRBV7-9 and TRBJ2-1, with 10 positions matching TRBD2. Germline-derived CDR1 and CDR2 are SEHNR and FQNEAQ (reference sequence). V was pared by 1 base and J by 9 bases, with 9 bases of the junction left unmatched. CDR3 length: 16 amino acids. CDR3 amino acids: CASSLVGTSVEGEQFF. The CDR3, as DNA: TGTGCCAGCAGCTTAGTCGGGACTAGCGTAGAGGGTGAGCAGTTCTTC.

J is TRBJ2-3 and V is TRBV14; D perhaps matches TRBD2 (5 bases). The germline CDR1 and CDR2 sequences are SGHDN and FVKESK. The CDR3 spans 13 residues. The ends were cut back, 5 bases at V and 2 bases at J, with 8 bases in the middle. The CDR3 is CASSSSLTDTQYF. The CDR3 bases are TGTGCCAGCAGCTCTAGCCTCACAGATACGCAGTATTTT. The full variable domain, in which reference TRBV14 and TRBJ2-3 provide the parts outside the CDR3, is EAGVTQFPSHSVIEKGQTVTLRCDPISGHDNLYWYRRVMGKEIKFLLHFVKESKQDESGMPNNRFLAERTGGTYSTLKVQPAELEDSGVYFCASSSSLTDTQYFGPGTRLTVL.

The chain uses TRBV7-9 and TRBJ2-1; 9 bases are shared with TRBD1. V shed 5 bases, J shed 3 bases, and the junction held 8 bases outside the gene matches. Per germline, CDR1 SEHNR and CDR2 FQNEAQ (reference sequence). The CDR3 has 16 amino acids. In nucleotides, the CDR3 is TGTGCCAGCAGCGCGACAGACAGGGGGTACTACAATGAGCAGTTCTTC. Translating it yields CASSATDRGYYNEQFF.

The chain has TRBV13 and TRBJ2-7; D remains unclear. The V and J ends lost 2 bases and 0 bases respectively, with 8 bases between them. This CDR3 has 14 residues. Looked up from germline, CDR1 is PRHDT and CDR2 is FYEKMQ (reference sequence). The CDR3 loop is CASSLWASSYEQYF. The CDR3 bases are TGTGCCAGCAGCTTATGGGCTAGCTCCTACGAGCAGTACTTC.

The chain recombines TRBV28 with TRBJ2-7; the match to TRBD1 covers 8 bases. The CDR3 loop spans 17 amino acids. Germline CDR1 MDHEN, CDR2 SYDVKM. The V gene end was trimmed by 2 bases and the J gene end by 3 bases; junction bases not matched to a gene: 12. CDR3 protein: CASSLRVITGGIYEQYF. As DNA, the CDR3 is TGTGCCAGCAGTTTACGAGTTATCACAGGGGGTATCTACGAGCAGTACTTC. The whole variable domain, filled in from reference TRBV28 and TRBJ2-7, reads DVKVTQSSRYLVKRTGEKVFLECVQDMDHENMFWYRQDPGLGLRLIYFSYDVKMKEKGDIPEGYSVSREKKERFSLILESASTNQTSMYLCASSLRVITGGIYEQYFGPGTRLTVT.

This clone was picked up one time. The rearrangement links TRBV15 to TRBJ1-3; 7 positions match TRBD1. J gave up 1 base and V 4 bases, and 4 bases lay outside the gene matches. Germline lookup yields CDR1 LNHNV and CDR2 YYDKDF (reference sequence). The CDR3 loop spans 15 amino acids. CDR3 loop: CATSTDRTSGNTIYF. The DNA of the CDR3 is TGTGCCACCAGCACGGACAGGACTTCTGGAAACACCATATATTTT.

The gene calls are TRBV11-3 and TRBJ2-1; TRBD1 agrees at 7 bases. Trimming at V came to 2 bases and at J to 4 bases, leaving 11 bases not matched to a gene. Germline loops: CDR1 SGHNT, CDR2 YENEEA. The CDR3 is made up of 17 amino acids. Here the CDR3 DNA reads TGTGCCAGCAGCTTAAAAGGGTCCGGGACAGCGTACAATGAGCAGTTCTTC. Translated: CASSLKGSGTAYNEQFF.

This clone appeared a single time. The V call is TRBV4-1, the J call TRBJ2-3; D is possibly TRBD1 or TRBD2 (5 bases each). This CDR3 has 17 amino acids. CDR1 is MGHRA and CDR2 is YSYEKL in the germline V gene. V shed 0 bases and J shed 0 bases, with 13 bases lying between them. The CDR3 nucleotides read TGCGCCAGCAGCCAAGATCTCGGTGGGGGAAGCACAGATACGCAGTATTTT. It encodes CASSQDLGGGSTDTQYF.

The V call is TRBV9, the J call TRBJ1-1; D is possibly TRBD1 (5 bases). The CDR3 loop spans 13 amino acids. In germline, CDR1 is SGDLS, CDR2 YYNGEE. V lost 3 bases and J lost 5, with 11 bases in between. The CDR3 here is CASSGGGRTEAFF. In DNA, the CDR3 is TGTGCCAGCAGCGGTGGGGGGAGAACTGAAGCTTTCTTT.

V and J are TRBV28 and TRBJ2-1, with D uncertain. The CDR3 has 12 amino acids. Germline CDR1 and CDR2: MDHEN and SYDVKM. Between the trimmed V and J ends, which lost 4 bases and 6 bases, there was a span of 7 bases. The chain's CDR3 is CASSSYSNEQFF. CDR3 DNA sequence: TGTGCCAGCAGTTCCTATTCCAATGAGCAGTTCTTC.

The V and J genes are TRBV14 and TRBJ2-2; 14 nucleotides match TRBD2. The junction had 5 bases not matched to a gene; V was cut back by 0 bases and J by 2 bases. Germline CDR1 is SGHDN and CDR2 is FVKESK. The CDR3 is made up of 19 amino acids. The CDR3 reads CASSQDGTSGSPNTGELFF. The CDR3 nucleotides read TGTGCCAGCAGCCAAGATGGGACTAGCGGGAGCCCCAACACCGGGGAGCTGTTTTTT.

The chain recombines TRBV7-6 with TRBJ2-1; possibly TRBD1 for D (5 bases). Trimming cost V 3 bases and J 4 bases, with 7 bases left between them. Germline assignment: CDR1 SGHVS and CDR2 FNYEAQ. The CDR3 sequence is 13 residues long. In DNA form, the CDR3 reads TGTGCCAGCAGCTTTGACAGTTACAATGAGCAGTTCTTC. It specifies CASSFDSYNEQFF.

V is TRBV13 and J is TRBJ2-1, with a possible D match to TRBD2 (6 bases). The CDR3 is 16 residues long. Trimming removed 6 bases from V and 6 bases from J, with 21 bases in between. Germline CDR1 reads PRHDT; CDR2 reads FYEKMQ (reference sequence). The CDR3, as DNA: TGTGCCAGCAGATTCACTAGCTTCGACTCAACCAATGAGCAGTTCTTC. This encodes CASRFTSFDSTNEQFF.

The gene calls are TRBV11-3 and TRBJ1-1, with TRBD1 identical over 7 bases. CDR1 and CDR2 from the germline V gene are SGHNT and YENEEA. This CDR3 has 12 amino acids. The ends lost 3 bases at V and 7 bases at J; junction bases unmatched: 2. CDR3 coding DNA: TGTGCCAGCAGCTTGGGGGACAGTGAAGCTTTCTTT. Translated, it gives CASSLGDSEAFF.

The chain carries TRBV6-1 and TRBJ1-2; D is undetermined. The germline V gene encodes CDR1 MNHNS and CDR2 SASEGT. This CDR3 has 13 residues. Between the trimmed V and J ends, which lost 5 bases and 8 bases, there was a span of 15 bases. CDR3 sequence reads: CASSFLPNQGYTF. In nucleotides, the CDR3 is TGTGCCAGCAGTTTCTTACCCAATCAGGGCTACACCTTC.

V usage is TRBV27 and J usage is TRBJ2-3; 11 positions agree with TRBD1. CDR3 size: 16 residues. From germline, CDR1 is MNHEY and CDR2 SMNVEV (reference sequence). V was clipped by 8 bases and J by 2 bases; unmatched bases: 9. CDR3 in amino acids: CASPGTGGSDTDTQYF. For the CDR3, the DNA is TGTGCCAGCCCCGGGACAGGGGGATCGGACACAGATACGCAGTATTTT.

The V and J genes are TRBV7-9 and TRBJ1-2; possible D gene TRBD1, 6 bases. This CDR3 comprises 18 residues. The V end was cut by 3 bases, the J end by 1 base, with 21 bases between. CDR1 and CDR2 from the germline V gene are SEHNR and FQNEAQ (reference sequence). CDR3 in amino acids: CASSFRGGLGRINYGYTF. The CDR3 bases are TGTGCCAGCAGCTTTAGGGGGGGACTCGGACGGATTAACTATGGCTACACCTTC. Filled out from reference TRBV7-9 and TRBJ1-2, the complete variable domain reads DTGVSQNPRHKITKRGQNVTFRCDPISEHNRLYWYRQTLGQGPEFLTYFQNEAQLEKSRLLSDRFSAERPKGSFSTLEIQRTEQGDSAMYLCASSFRGGLGRINYGYTFGSGTRLTVV.

Regarding this clone: Different DNA sequences within this sample yield the same CDR3. The rearrangement joins TRBV7-3 to TRBJ2-7, with D perhaps matching TRBD1 (5 bases). Germline CDR1 is SGHTA and CDR2 is FQGTGA. The CDR3 covers 15 residues. V was pared by 2 bases and J by 1 base, with 12 bases between. The CDR3 DNA reads TGTGCCAGCAGCTTATTCCCAGGGCCGTCCTACGAGCAGTACTTC. Its protein product is CASSLFPGPSYEQYF.

The genes are TRBV7-6 and TRBJ2-1; weak D call: TRBD1 (5 bases). The CDR3 extends over 13 amino acids. The ends were cut back, 5 bases at V and 4 bases at J, with 9 bases in the middle. Germline lookup yields CDR1 SGHVS and CDR2 FNYEAQ. The CDR3 loop is CASSPDRYNEQFF. For the CDR3, the DNA is TGTGCCAGCAGCCCCGACAGATACAATGAGCAGTTCTTC.

The chain employs TRBV27 and TRBJ2-3; D not certain. The length of the CDR3 is 15 residues. The V gene's germline CDR1 is MNHEY and CDR2 SMNVEV (reference sequence). Between the trimmed V and J ends, which lost 2 bases and 0 bases, there was a span of 9 bases. CDR3 sequence (DNA): TGTGCCAGCAGTTTAATTTCCGGAAGCACAGATACGCAGTATTTT. Encoded protein: CASSLISGSTDTQYF.

This chain connects TRBV21-1 to TRBJ1-3; the DNA was not used to check the table's D call, TRBD1. TRBV21-1 is tagged as a pseudogene. This CDR3 is 16 amino acids long. The CDR3: CASSLKVGQEGNTIYF. As DNA, the CDR3 is TGTGCCAGCAGCCTAAAAGTGGGACAGGAGGGAAACACCATATATTTT.